This TCR beta chain was found in a study of shared clonotypes between healthy human individuals. At the level of the study: A couple of female and three male donors aged 18 to 49 were enrolled.

This clone has a handful of counts. The germline CDR1 and CDR2 sequences are MGHDK and SYGVNS. The CDR3 has 16 amino acids. Only in-frame clones appear in the TCRdb table, and some are missing; sequencing was by immunoSEQ multiplex PCR. Of millions of clones in the sample, 85% to 95% were seen once. The chain uses TRBV25-1 and TRBJ2-5, with D maybe TRBD2 (6 bases). The J call may be in error: the DNA end matches TRBJ2-7 better. The receptor's source is a man younger than 35 in good health. Sequencing used naive CD4+ T cells sorted from blood. This sample's subset: CD45RA+ positively selected. The DNA of the CDR3 is TGTGCCAGCAGTGAAACCCCGGGGCGGGGTTCCTACGAGCAGTACTTC. Translation: CASSETPGRGSYEQYF.